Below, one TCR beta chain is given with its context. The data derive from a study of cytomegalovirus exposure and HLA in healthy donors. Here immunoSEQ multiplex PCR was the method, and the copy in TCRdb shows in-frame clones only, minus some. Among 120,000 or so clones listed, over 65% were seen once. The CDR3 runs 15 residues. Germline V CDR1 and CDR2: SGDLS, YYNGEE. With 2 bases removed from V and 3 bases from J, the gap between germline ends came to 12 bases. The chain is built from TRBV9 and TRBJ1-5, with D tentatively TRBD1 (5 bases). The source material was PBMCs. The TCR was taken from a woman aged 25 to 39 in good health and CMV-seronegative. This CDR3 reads CASSVGQGLNQPQHF. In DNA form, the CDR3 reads TGTGCCAGCAGCGTTGGGCAGGGCCTCAATCAGCCCCAGCATTTT.